This T cell receptor beta chain emerged from a study of cytomegalovirus exposure and HLA in healthy donors. V lost 1 base and J lost 0, with 6 bases in between. Germline-derived CDR1 and CDR2 are SGHNT and YENEEA. The CDR3 has 14 residues. Primers: 60 Vbeta forward and 13 Jbeta reverse. TCRdb keeps only in-frame clones here, not all; method: immunoSEQ multiplex PCR. The profile shows some 200,000 clones, 80% of them singletons. Study results and caveats: There were several of the most significant clusters that appeared linked to common viral pathogens in a later analysis. Accounts indicate the classifier identified cytomegalovirus status with strong specificity and sensitivity.

In regard to this clone: Its antigen is not known.

Material: PBMCs. This receptor was identified in a boy younger than 18 in good health and CMV-seronegative. The rearrangement links TRBV11-3 to TRBJ1-1; D uncertain. CDR3 DNA: TGTGCCAGCAGCTTAGGACACCTGAACACTGAAGCTTTCTTT. As protein: CASSLGHLNTEAFF. The full variable domain, in which reference TRBV11-3 and TRBJ1-1 provide the parts outside the CDR3, is EAGVVQSPRYKIIEKKQPVAFWCNPISGHNTLYWYLQNLGQGPELLIRYENEEAVDDSQLPKDRFSAERLKGVDSTLKIQPAELGDSAVYLCASSLGHLNTEAFFGQGTRLTVV.